What follows are 18 T cell receptor delta chains derived from one specimen sequenced in a study of γδ T cells in repeated Plasmodium falciparum infection. TCRdb re-processed the multiplex PCR reads using CATT. Of 75,000 to 100,000 delta-chain clones in the sample, more than 1.4% were seen once. Bulk repertoires came from Vgamma9/Vdelta2+ or Vdelta2-negative gammadelta T cells flow-sorted from PBMC. The sample was gamma-delta T cells from blood. Receptor source: a pool of human donors (malaria-infected and uninfected, not separated).

Turning to this clone: The junction departs from germline at one end; a sequencing error may be responsible. The chain combines TRDV1 with TRDJ3, with D perhaps TRDD3 (10 bases). TCRdb leaves out the J gene; it was filled in here by matching the DNA to germline. This CDR3 has 23 residues. CDR1 is TSWWSYY and CDR2 is QGS in the germline V gene. CDR3: CALWEPAFLQYWGISWDTRQMFF. CDR3 DNA sequence: TGTGCTCTTTGGGAGCCGGCCTTCCTACAGTACTGGGGGATCTCCTGGGACACCCGACAGATGTTTTTC.

This clone came up a few times. The protein given by TCRdb reflects a much larger clone and differs at residue 16 from this DNA's translation, likely from a read error; the protein shown is the DNA's translation. The J gene is uncalled and the V gene is TRDV2; TRDD3 is taken as the D call from the table, unchecked against the DNA. Germline CDR1 and CDR2: GEAIGNYY and EKD. The CDR3 length is 18 residues. CDR3 DNA: TGTGCCTGTGACACCGTCGCCTTCGGGAAAAGCTTTACCGATAAACCCATCTTT. It yields the protein CACDTVAFGKSFTDKPIF.

This clone occurred many times. TCRdb has a much larger clone's protein, which differs at residue 16 from the translation of this DNA, likely because of a read error; what is shown is the protein translated from the DNA. The V and J genes are TRDV1 and TRDJ1, with 9 bases identical to TRDD3. The germline V gene encodes CDR1 TSWWSYY and CDR2 QGS. This CDR3 has 18 amino acids. DNA for the CDR3: TGTGCTCTTGGGGAACTGTCCTACTGGGGGACCCCCTATAGTAAACCCATCTTT. It specifies CALGELSYWGTPYSKPIF.

About this clone itself: It differs at one base from a far larger clone, so likely a read error. This same CDR3 is encoded by further DNA sequences in the sample. V is TRDV2 and J is TRDJ1; maybe TRDD3 (6 bases). TCRdb is silent on the J gene; assignment here came from matching the DNA to germline. The CDR3 has 13 residues. Germline V gene sequence: CDR1 GEAIGNYY, CDR2 EKD. The CDR3 protein is CACDTGIGDKLIF. DNA for the CDR3: TGTGCCTGCGACACCGGGATAGGCGATAAACTCATCTTT.

This clone was counted a few times. Translating this DNA gives a protein that differs at residue 15 from the TCRdb one, which belongs to a much larger clone; a read error is likely, and the protein shown is this translation. CDR3 region: CALGRTRASYVQLGALHTDKLIF. The CDR3 DNA is TGTGCTCTTGGGAGAACCAGGGCTTCCTACGTCCAACTGGGGGCTCTACACACCGATAAACTCATCTTT. J is TRDJ1 and V is TRDV1; possibly TRDD2 or TRDD3 for D (8 bases each). The J gene, not given by TCRdb, was assigned here from a germline match of the nucleotide sequence. The germline V and J ends were trimmed by 5 bases and 0 bases, with 37 bases remaining between them. The CDR3 consists of 23 residues. The germline V gene has CDR1 TSWWSYY and CDR2 QGS.

In the case of this clone: A far more abundant clone sits one base away, making this likely a read error. Other DNA variants within this sample encode the same CDR3. This sequence joins TRDV1 and TRDJ1; TRDD3 matches 7 bases. The J gene, absent from TCRdb, was called here by matching the DNA to germline. There are 18 residues in the CDR3. Looked up from germline, CDR1 is TSWWSYY and CDR2 is QGS. The CDR3: CALGELWGGRFYTDKLIF. CDR3 in DNA: TGCGCTCTTGGGGAACTCTGGGGGGGGAGATTCTACACCGATAAACTCATCTTT.

A word on this clone: The protein recorded in TCRdb matches a much larger clone and deviates from this DNA's translation at residue 3, suggesting a read error; the protein here is obtained by translating the DNA. V usage is TRDV1 and J usage is TRDJ1, with TRDD2 matching over 9 bases. Assignment of the J gene here rests on matching the DNA to germline, because TCRdb gives none. Looked up from germline, CDR1 is TSWWSYY and CDR2 is QGS. The CDR3 is 22 residues long. The CDR3, as DNA: TGTGCTCCTGGGGACCCTACCTTCCTACTGGATATCGATACGGCATTCACCGATAAACTCATCTTT. Encoded protein: CAPGDPTFLLDIDTAFTDKLIF.

This clone occurred many times. TCRdb attributes to this sequence the protein of a much larger clone, which differs from the DNA translation at residue 4; a read error is likely, and the protein displayed is translated from the DNA. The V call is TRDV2, the J call TRDJ1; the match to TRDD3 covers 8 bases. No J gene was available from TCRdb, and it was assigned here by a germline match of the DNA. CDR1 and CDR2 (germline): GEAIGNYY, EKD. The V gene end was trimmed by 5 bases and the J gene end by 0 bases; junction bases not matched to a gene: 7. The CDR3 sequence is 15 residues long. The CDR3 here is CACGHWGLYTDKLIF. CDR3 nucleotides: TGTGCCTGTGGGCACTGGGGGCTGTACACCGATAAACTCATCTTT.

Details on this clone: One base separates it from a far larger clone, so it is likely a read error. Other nucleotide sequences from this sample produce the same CDR3. This CDR3 reads CACDTGTGGYAEKLIF. CDR3 DNA: TGTGCCTGTGACACCGGGACTGGGGGATACGCGGAGAAACTCATCTTT. The chain has TRDV2 and TRDJ1; 13 nucleotides align to TRDD3. Since TCRdb gives no J gene, matching the DNA to germline was used here to assign it. The germline gives CDR1 GEAIGNYY, CDR2 EKD. J lost 8 bases, V lost 0 bases, and 8 bases had no gene match. This CDR3 region has 16 residues.

This clone was found a few times. TCRdb's listed protein matches a much larger clone and diverges from this DNA's translation at residue 6, likely through a read error; the protein shown comes from the DNA. The chain's CDR3 is CALGEVRVFWGIPLGDKLIF. DNA for the CDR3: TGTGCTCTTGGGGAAGTAAGGGTTTTTTGGGGGATCCCCCTCGGCGATAAACTCATCTTT. V gene TRDV1 combines with J gene TRDJ1, with 8 bases identical to TRDD3. TCRdb carries no J gene annotation; the J gene was assigned here by matching the DNA with germline. Germline values: CDR1 TSWWSYY, CDR2 QGS. The CDR3 runs to 20 residues. J lost 4 bases, V lost 2 bases, and 21 bases had no gene match.

As to this clone: The protein TCRdb gives is from a much larger clone and does not agree with this DNA's translation at residue 11, likely a read error; the protein shown here comes from the DNA. The chain links TRDV2 to TRDJ1; 7 bases map to TRDD3. The J gene, not given by TCRdb, was assigned here from a germline match of the nucleotide sequence. The V segment lost 3 bases and the J segment 3 bases; nucleotides outside the gene matches: 12. Germline V gene data show CDR1 as GEAIGNYY and CDR2 as EKD. This CDR3 comprises 16 residues. CDR3 residues: CACDFEGGWGADKLIF. CDR3 nucleotide sequence: TGTGCCTGTGACTTCGAAGGGGGATGGGGCGCCGATAAACTCATCTTT.

This clone was seen a handful of times. For this DNA, TCRdb reports the protein of a much larger clone, which diverges at residue 9, most likely from a read error; the protein presented here is translated directly from the DNA. The genes are TRDV2 and TRDJ4; 9 bases line up with TRDD3. No J gene is reported in TCRdb; it was inferred here by comparing the DNA with germline. The V and J ends lost 1 base and 0 bases, in that order; junction bases with no gene match: 17. CDR1 GEAIGNYY and CDR2 EKD come from the germline V gene. This CDR3 is built from 19 residues. The CDR3 reads CACDTVTSGRLGDTRPLIF. In DNA form, the CDR3 reads TGTGCCTGTGACACGGTTACTTCGGGACGTTTGGGGGATACCAGACCCCTGATCTTT.

The table lists this clone with many counts. Since a far larger clone is one base different, this is likely a read error. This chain uses TRDV1 with TRDJ1, with 8 bases lining up with TRDD3. V shed 0 bases, J shed 1 base, and the junction held 16 bases outside the gene matches. The germline V gene encodes CDR1 TSWWSYY and CDR2 QGS. The length of the CDR3 is 20 residues. The CDR3, as DNA: TGTGCTCTTGGGGAACTCTCCTCCCTACGGGAGGGATACGGCACCGATAAACTCATCTTT. Its translation is CALGELSSLREGYGTDKLIF.

Only a few counts were recorded for this clone. TCRdb has a much larger clone's protein, which differs at residue 18 from the translation of this DNA, likely because of a read error; what is shown is the protein translated from the DNA. Here the V gene is TRDV1, but the J gene went uncalled; the DNA was not used to check the table's D call, TRDD3. Germline loops: CDR1 TSWWSYY, CDR2 QGS. This CDR3 contains 19 residues. The CDR3 DNA sequence: TGTGCTCTTGGGGAAGGTCCTACTGGGGGATACGAGGATATCGATAAACTCACCTTT. It translates to CALGEGPTGGYEDIDKLTF.

Note on this clone: Translating this DNA gives a protein that differs at residue 3 from the TCRdb one, which belongs to a much larger clone; a read error is likely, and the protein shown is this translation. V is TRDV2 and J is TRDJ1; no reliable D call. Here the J gene came from matching the DNA to germline, since TCRdb omits it. This CDR3 has 13 residues. Germline values: CDR1 GEAIGNYY, CDR2 EKD. CDR3 region: CAWDTAEGDKLIF. CDR3 bases: TGTGCCTGGGACACCGCCGAGGGCGATAAACTCATCTTT.

Many counts were recorded for this clone. The chain carries TRDV1 and TRDJ1; TRDD3 aligns across 7 bases. Germline trimming cut 1 base from V and 3 bases from J; bases unmatched to any gene: 14. The CDR3 is made up of 18 amino acids. Per the germline V gene, CDR1 is TSWWSYY and CDR2 is QGS. The CDR3 sequence: CALGEPPTSTGASDKLIF. The CDR3 DNA follows: TGTGCTCTTGGGGAACCCCCCACCAGTACTGGGGCTTCCGATAAACTCATCTTT.

This clone has a handful of counts. TCRdb assigns this DNA the protein of a much larger clone, which departs from its translation at residue 10; this likely reflects a read error, and the protein shown comes from translating the DNA. The chain is built from TRDV1 and TRDJ1; D is unresolved. Matching the DNA to germline supplied the J gene, which TCRdb does not give. V shed 2 bases and J shed 0 bases, with 34 bases lying between them. CDR1 is TSWWSYY, CDR2 QGS, per germline. The CDR3 spans 23 residues. CDR3 loop: CALGEISKPSLRYSSAYTDKLIF. CDR3 DNA sequence: TGTGCTCTTGGGGAAATTTCCAAACCCTCCCTAAGGTACTCATCAGCTTACACCGATAAACTCATCTTT.

This clone was recorded a few times. TCRdb's protein, taken from a much larger clone, differs from this DNA's translation at residue 12, likely owing to a read error; the protein displayed comes from the DNA. The genes are TRDV2 and TRDJ1; the match to TRDD2 covers 9 bases. TCRdb records no J gene; here it was assigned by comparing the DNA to germline. The germline CDR1 and CDR2 sequences are GEAIGNYY and EKD. CDR3 length: 17 amino acids. V was pared by 0 bases and J by 3 bases, with 10 bases of the junction left unmatched. The CDR3 nucleotides read TGTGCCTGTGACACCGCGAAGGCCTTCCTACGCGCCGATAAACTCATCTTT. Protein product: CACDTAKAFLRADKLIF.